This T cell receptor beta chain comes out of a study of T cells in tuberculosis. The study's findings and limits: Smaller alpha distances in active tuberculosis partly reflected shorter CDR3-alpha lengths. Selection depended on which cryopreserved specimens were available.

Unmatched junction bases numbered 5, after V lost 5 bases and J lost 4 bases. Germline CDR1 is SGHKS and CDR2 is YYEKEE (reference sequence). The CDR3 covers 13 residues. Note on this clone: Its antigen is not identified.

Produced via immunoSEQ multiplex PCR; TCRdb's table is partial and in-frame only. The repertoire holds over 20,000 clones, with 97% as singletons. The receptor was isolated from a donor aged 10-35 years with latent tuberculosis or without tuberculosis infection. Sequencing input: PBMCs. This chain uses TRBV5-5 with TRBJ1-2; 7 nucleotides align to TRBD1. CDR3 amino acids: CASRGQTSYGYTF. The CDR3 DNA reads TGTGCCAGCAGGGGACAGACCTCCTATGGCTACACCTTC.